Listed here are 15 T cell receptor beta chains from one sample, sequenced in a study of blood T cells in healthy people across ages. Primers used in a second PCR of roughly 7 to 11 cycles were a sample-barcoded 5' primer and a J-beta primer mix. TCRdb re-called the 5' RACE reads through MiXCR, storing one row per CDR3 protein. The sample carries a few hundred thousand distinct CDR3 sequences, about 28% recorded once. The same data also contributed to another study, on T cells of mothers and their children.

Sequencing was performed on blood. These receptors originate from a boy aged 2 to 9 in good health.

This chain joins TRBV12-3 or TRBV12-4 and TRBJ2-1, with 8 bases lining up with TRBD1. CDR3 size: 15 residues. The V segment lost 3 bases and the J segment 5 bases; nucleotides outside the gene matches: 6. Here the CDR3 reads CASSFLTGVDNEQFF. CDR3 nucleotide sequence: TGTGCCAGCAGTTTTTTGACAGGGGTTGACAATGAGCAGTTCTTC.

The V and J genes are TRBV21-1 and TRBJ2-1; the table's TRBD2 call for D was not verified on the DNA. The tail of the sequence fits TRBJ2-5 better, so the J call may be wrong. TRBV21-1 corresponds to a pseudogene. This CDR3 comprises 14 residues. As DNA, the CDR3 is TGTGCCAGCCCGATCGGGAGGGCCCGCAAGACCCAGTACTTC. Encoded protein: CASPIGRARKTQYF.

The chain combines TRBV7-9 with TRBJ1-3; perhaps TRBD1 as D (6 bases). V lost 5 bases and J lost 1, with 12 bases in between. This CDR3 is 15 amino acids long. The germline gives CDR1 SEHNR, CDR2 FQNEAQ (reference sequence). The DNA of the CDR3 is TGTGCCAGCAGCCTGGACAGAAAGTCTGGAAACACCATATATTTT. It encodes CASSLDRKSGNTIYF. The whole variable domain, remainder taken from reference TRBV7-9 and TRBJ1-3, is DTGVSQNPRHKITKRGQNVTFRCDPISEHNRLYWYRQTLGQGPEFLTYFQNEAQLEKSRLLSDRFSAERPKGSFSTLEIQRTEQGDSAMYLCASSLDRKSGNTIYFGEGSWLTVV.

The chain uses TRBV12-3 or TRBV12-4 and TRBJ1-2; D is unresolved. The V end lost 5 bases, the J end lost 4 bases, and 11 bases lay between the germline ends. The CDR3 covers 13 residues. The CDR3: CASSPRKGYGYTF. The CDR3, as DNA: TGTGCCAGCAGTCCTCGTAAGGGCTATGGCTACACCTTC.

CDR3 sequence reads: CAISVSSGAVGTQYF. For the CDR3, the DNA is TGTGCCATCAGTGTTTCTAGCGGGGCGGTCGGGACCCAGTACTTC. The V call is TRBV10-3, the J call TRBJ2-5; 9 bases are shared with TRBD2. V lost 4 bases, J lost 7 bases, and 10 bases stayed unmatched. This CDR3 spans 15 amino acids. From germline, CDR1 is ENHRY and CDR2 SYGVKD.

The rearrangement links TRBV29-1 to TRBJ2-1; 9 positions match TRBD1. The CDR3 contains 14 residues. CDR1 SQVTM and CDR2 ANQGSEA come from the germline V gene. The CDR3 here is CTSQWGQGRGEQFF. The CDR3 nucleotides read TGCACTTCGCAATGGGGACAGGGAAGAGGGGAGCAGTTCTTC.

In this sample, this clonotype turned up a few times. The chain combines TRBV7-9 with TRBJ2-3; D gene uncertain. Germline CDR1 reads SEHNR; CDR2 reads FQNEAQ (reference sequence). This CDR3 is built from 12 residues. Trimming took 4 bases from V and 4 from J, leaving 6 bases between them. The CDR3 nucleotides are TGTGCCAGCAGCTCTCAGGCAGATACGCAGTATTTT. Amino acids: CASSSQADTQYF.

This clonotype turned up a few times. The chain carries TRBV29-1 and TRBJ2-3; D is undetermined. CDR1 SQVTM and CDR2 ANQGSEA come from the germline V gene. The CDR3 totals 13 residues. Between the trimmed V and J ends, which lost 4 bases and 6 bases, there was a span of 14 bases. CDR3 DNA sequence: TGCAGCGTTGTCGGTAGGACCCGGGATACGCAGTATTTT. It translates to CSVVGRTRDTQYF.

This chain uses TRBV27 with TRBJ1-4, with D possibly TRBD1 on 6 matching bases. Germline CDR1 MNHEY, CDR2 SMNVEV (reference sequence). The ends were cut back, 3 bases at V and 7 bases at J, with 15 bases in the middle. This CDR3 region has 15 residues. The chain's CDR3 is CASSFQAGGVEKLFF. DNA of the CDR3: TGTGCCAGCAGTTTCCAAGCGGGGGGCGTTGAAAAACTGTTTTTT.

DNA for the CDR3: TGTGCCAGCAGCTTAGTCACATTACGAACAGGGTTCACTGAAGCTTTCTTT. Translated: CASSLVTLRTGFTEAFF. This chain uses TRBV11-2 with TRBJ1-1; tentative D call: TRBD1 (6 bases). V shed 1 base and J shed 4 bases, with 19 bases lying between them. CDR1 is SGHAT and CDR2 is FQNNGV in the germline V gene. The CDR3 is 17 amino acids.

The chain is built from TRBV29-1 and TRBJ2-5; D remains ambiguous. Germline V CDR1 and CDR2: SQVTM, ANQGSEA. The CDR3 totals 11 residues. V shed 6 bases and J shed 4 bases, with 9 bases lying between them. This CDR3 reads CSVGPGETQYF. The CDR3 DNA follows: TGCAGCGTGGGCCCAGGAGAGACCCAGTACTTC.

The chain couples TRBV13 to TRBJ2-5; no definite D call. Germline V CDR1 and CDR2: PRHDT, FYEKMQ (reference sequence). The CDR3 has 16 amino acids. V was trimmed by 3 bases and J by 0 bases, leaving 14 bases between them. The CDR3 sequence is CASSFSTKRNQETQYF. Here the CDR3 DNA reads TGTGCCAGCAGCTTTTCCACGAAGAGGAACCAAGAGACCCAGTACTTC. The full variable domain, completed using reference TRBV13 and TRBJ2-5, is AAGVIQSPRHLIKEKRETATLKCYPIPRHDTVYWYQQGPGQDPQFLISFYEKMQSDKGSIPDRFSAQQFSDYHSELNMSSLELGDSALYFCASSFSTKRNQETQYFGPGTRLLVL.

This clonotype was observed many times. In nucleotides, the CDR3 is TGTGCCAGCAGCTTAAACAGGGCCGAGACCCAGTACTTC. This gives the protein CASSLNRAETQYF. The gene calls are TRBV7-2 and TRBJ2-5; D is perhaps TRBD1 (6 bases). This CDR3 is 13 amino acids long. Germline-derived CDR1 and CDR2 are SGHTA and FQGNSA. V was pared by 2 bases and J by 5 bases, with 9 bases between. The variable domain in full, completed from reference TRBV7-2 and TRBJ2-5, reads GAGVSQSPSNKVTEKGKDVELRCDPISGHTALYWYRQSLGQGLEFLIYFQGNSAPDKSGLPSDRFSAERTGGSVSTLTIQRTQQEDSAVYLCASSLNRAETQYFGPGTRLLVL.

This clonotype appeared a few times. This rearrangement joins TRBV6-5 to TRBJ1-4, with TRBD1 identical over 7 bases. Germline V gene lookup returns CDR1 MNHEY and CDR2 SVGAGI. Germline trimming cut 6 bases from V and 6 bases from J; bases unmatched to any gene: 10. The CDR3 length is 15 residues. The CDR3 DNA is TGTGCCAGCAGAAACTTGAGGACAGGCGATGAAAAACTGTTTTTT. Translation: CASRNLRTGDEKLFF.

This clonotype was picked up a small number of times. The chain links TRBV18 to TRBJ1-5; D is unresolved. Trimming removed 2 bases at V and 4 bases at J, with 6 bases between. There are 13 residues in the CDR3. In germline, CDR1 is KGHSH, CDR2 LQKENI. This chain's CDR3 is CASSPGANQPQHF. Here the CDR3 DNA reads TGTGCCAGCTCACCAGGAGCTAATCAGCCCCAGCATTTT.